This T cell receptor (beta chain) was obtained from a study of blood T cell repertoires in COVID-19. V lost 3 bases, J lost 5 bases, and 13 bases lay in between. The CDR3 has 13 amino acids. Per the germline V gene, CDR1 is SQVTM and CDR2 is ANQGSEA. The method was immunoSEQ multiplex PCR; TCRdb's version includes in-frame clones alone and lacks a portion of them. The sample shows tens of thousands of clones, around 90% of them seen only once. This receptor was identified in a man in his 70s with active COVID-19. This chain connects TRBV29-1 to TRBJ1-1, with D possibly being TRBD1 (6 bases). Sequencing was performed on peripheral blood. This chain's CDR3 is CSVEARGGTEAFF. For the CDR3, the DNA is TGCAGCGTTGAGGCTAGAGGGGGAACTGAAGCTTTCTTT. The whole variable domain, filled in from reference TRBV29-1 and TRBJ1-1, reads SAVISQKPSRDICQRGTSLTIQCQVDSQVTMMFWYRQQPGQSLTLIATANQGSEATYESGFVIDKFPISRPNLTFSTLTVSNMSPEDSSIYLCSVEARGGTEAFFGQGTRLTVV.